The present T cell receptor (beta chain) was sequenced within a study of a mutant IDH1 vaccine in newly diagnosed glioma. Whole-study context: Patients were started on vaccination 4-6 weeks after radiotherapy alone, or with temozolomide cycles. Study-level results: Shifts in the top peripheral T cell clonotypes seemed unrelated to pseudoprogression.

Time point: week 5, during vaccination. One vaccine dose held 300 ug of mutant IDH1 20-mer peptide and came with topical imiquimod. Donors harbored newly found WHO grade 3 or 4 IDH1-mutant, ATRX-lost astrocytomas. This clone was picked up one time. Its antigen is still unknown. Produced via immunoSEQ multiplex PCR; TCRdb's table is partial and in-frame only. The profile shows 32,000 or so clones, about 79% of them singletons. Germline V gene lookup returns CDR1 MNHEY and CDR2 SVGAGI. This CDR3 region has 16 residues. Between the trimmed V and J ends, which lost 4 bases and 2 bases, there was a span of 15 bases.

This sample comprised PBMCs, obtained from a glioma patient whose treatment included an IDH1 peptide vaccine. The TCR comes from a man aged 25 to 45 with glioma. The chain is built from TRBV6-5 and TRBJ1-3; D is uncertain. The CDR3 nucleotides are TGTGCCAGCAGTTTCCTAACTTCCCTAACTGGAAACACCATATATTTT. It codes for CASSFLTSLTGNTIYF.